The clone carrying this TCR beta chain occurred once. The CDR3 length is 14 residues. J was trimmed by 10 bases and V by 3 bases; bases with no gene match: 7. Looked up from germline, CDR1 is SGDLS and CDR2 is YYNGEE. This record comes from a study of PD-L1 blockade in urothelial cancer. The table came from immunoSEQ multiplex PCR; TCRdb's copy has only in-frame clones and leaves some out. This sample has about 69,000 clones, with less than 90% found just once. This specimen was PBMCs, taken around atezolizumab (anti-PD-L1) treatment. The chain uses TRBV9 and TRBJ1-6; 7 bases map to TRBD1. This TCR was sampled from a man between 60 and 75 years old with urothelial cancer. CDR3 residues: CASSEGDRGSPLHF. The CDR3 DNA is TGTGCCAGCAGCGAGGGGGACAGAGGATCACCCCTCCACTTT.